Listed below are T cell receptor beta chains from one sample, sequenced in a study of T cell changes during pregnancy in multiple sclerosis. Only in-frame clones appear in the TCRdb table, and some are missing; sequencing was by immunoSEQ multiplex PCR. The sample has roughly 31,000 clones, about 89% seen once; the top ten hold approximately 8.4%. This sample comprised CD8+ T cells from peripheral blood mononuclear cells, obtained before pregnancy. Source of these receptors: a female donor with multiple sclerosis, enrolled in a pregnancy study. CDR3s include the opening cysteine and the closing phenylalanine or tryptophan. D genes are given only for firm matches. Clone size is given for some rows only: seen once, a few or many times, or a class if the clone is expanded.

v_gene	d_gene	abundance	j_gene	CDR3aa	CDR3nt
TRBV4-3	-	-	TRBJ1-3	CASSQGAPIGLGNTIYF	TGCGCCAGCAGCCAAGGGGCACCAATTGGGCTGGGAAACACCATATATTTT
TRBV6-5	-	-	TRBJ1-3	CASSNRAIPGNTIYF	TGTGCCAGCTCGAACAGGGCCATCCCTGGAAACACCATATATTTT
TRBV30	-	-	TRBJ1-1	CASPGLRNTEAFF	TGTGCCTCCCCGGGACTGCGGAACACTGAAGCTTTCTTT
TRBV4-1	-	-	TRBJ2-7	CASSQGTVSSYEQYF	TGCGCCAGCAGCCAAGGGACAGTGAGCTCCTACGAGCAGTACTTC
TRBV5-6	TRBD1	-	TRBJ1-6	CASSRPWRQGSDSPLHF	TGTGCCAGCAGCCGACCTTGGCGACAGGGTAGCGATTCACCCCTCCACTTT
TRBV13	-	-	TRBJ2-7	CASSFSPGNEQYF	TGTGCCAGCAGCTTTTCGCCAGGAAACGAGCAGTACTTC
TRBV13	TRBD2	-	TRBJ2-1	CASSFGGSGGPEQFF	TGTGCCAGCAGCTTCGGAGGTAGCGGGGGTCCAGAGCAGTTCTTC
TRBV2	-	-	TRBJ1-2	CASSPGKNYGYTF	TGTGCCAGCAGTCCCGGGAAGAACTATGGCTACACCTTC
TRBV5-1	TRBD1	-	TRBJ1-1	CASSYRGVNTEAFF	TGCGCCAGCAGTTACAGGGGGGTGAACACTGAAGCTTTCTTT
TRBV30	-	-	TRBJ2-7	CAWTAGENEQYF	TGTGCCTGGACTGCAGGGGAGAACGAGCAGTACTTC
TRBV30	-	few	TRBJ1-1	CAWKTARGRNTEAFF	TGTGCCTGGAAAACGGCGCGGGGGAGAAACACTGAAGCTTTCTTT
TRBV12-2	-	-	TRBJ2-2	CASRGHLENTGELFF	TGTGCAAGTCGCGGACACCTGGAGAACACCGGGGAGCTGTTTTTT
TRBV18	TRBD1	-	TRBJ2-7	CASSGSEGQISVRDLFEQYF	TGTGCCAGCTCGGGCTCAGAGGGACAGATATCTGTACGGGATCTCTTCGAGCAGTACTTC
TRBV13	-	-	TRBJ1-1	CASSWRVVGAKMNTEAFF	TGTGCCAGCAGCTGGCGGGTGGTGGGAGCAAAAATGAACACTGAAGCTTTCTTT
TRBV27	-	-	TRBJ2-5	CASSSGTTQYF	TGTGCCAGCAGTTCCGGGACAACCCAGTACTTC
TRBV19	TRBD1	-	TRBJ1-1	CASSPRDRVTEAFF	TGTGCCAGTAGTCCCCGGGACAGGGTAACTGAAGCTTTCTTT
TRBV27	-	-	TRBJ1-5	CASSLSIGQFNQPQHF	TGTGCCAGCAGTTTATCGATAGGACAGTTCAATCAGCCCCAGCATTTT
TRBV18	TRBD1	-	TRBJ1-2	CASSPRDSYFYGYTF	TGTGCCAGCTCACCCCGGGACAGCTACTTCTATGGCTACACCTTC
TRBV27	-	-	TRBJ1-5	CASSLVGASGPQHF	TGTGCCAGCAGTTTAGTAGGGGCCTCGGGGCCCCAGCATTTT
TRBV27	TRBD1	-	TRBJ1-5	CASMGQGAGQPQHF	TGTGCCAGCATGGGGCAGGGGGCAGGACAGCCCCAGCATTTT
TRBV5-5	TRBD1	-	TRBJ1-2	CASSLADRVWYGYTF	TGTGCCAGCAGCTTGGCCGACAGGGTCTGGTATGGCTACACCTTC
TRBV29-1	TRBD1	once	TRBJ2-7	CSVYGAGTEYEQYF	TGCAGCGTCTATGGGGCAGGGACAGAATACGAGCAGTACTTC
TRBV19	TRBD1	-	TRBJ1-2	CASSSRQGTTNYGYTF	TGTGCCAGTAGTAGCCGACAGGGGACGACTAACTATGGCTACACCTTC
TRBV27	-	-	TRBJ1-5	CASSLFWGGQPQHF	TGTGCCAGCAGTTTATTTTGGGGGGGCCAGCCCCAGCATTTT
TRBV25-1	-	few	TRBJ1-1	CASSQGTEAFF	TGTGCCAGCAGTCAGGGCACTGAAGCTTTCTTT
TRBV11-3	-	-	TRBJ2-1	CASRGGEYNEQFF	TGTGCCAGCAGAGGGGGGGAGTACAATGAGCAGTTCTTC
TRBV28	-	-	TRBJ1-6	CASTSTYNSPLHF	TGTGCCAGCACGTCAACTTATAATTCACCCCTCCACTTT
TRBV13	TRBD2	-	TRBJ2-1	CASSNSPGLAFGEQFF	TGTGCCAGCAGCAATTCTCCGGGACTAGCGTTTGGTGAGCAGTTCTTC
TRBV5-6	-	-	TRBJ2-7	CASSFPRQDSEQYF	TGTGCCAGCAGCTTTCCCAGGCAGGACTCCGAGCAGTACTTC
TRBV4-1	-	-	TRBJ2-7	CASSQDSSQIYEQYF	TGCGCCAGCAGCCAAGACAGTTCTCAGATCTACGAGCAGTACTTC
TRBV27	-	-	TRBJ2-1	CASSPGAEQFF	TGTGCCAGCAGTCCCGGTGCTGAGCAGTTCTTC
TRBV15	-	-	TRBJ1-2	CATSRDRQFYGYTF	TGTGCCACCAGCAGAGATCGACAGTTCTATGGCTACACCTTC
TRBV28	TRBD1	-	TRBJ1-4	CASSFITTGAAMLFF	TGTGCCAGCAGTTTTATCACCACAGGGGCGGCTATGCTGTTTTTT
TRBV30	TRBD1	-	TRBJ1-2	CACPSGPQRQGDYGYTF	TGTGCCTGCCCCAGTGGGCCTCAAAGACAGGGTGACTATGGCTACACCTTC
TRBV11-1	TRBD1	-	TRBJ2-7	CASSLDRGPAEQYF	TGTGCCAGCAGCTTAGACAGGGGACCCGCCGAGCAGTACTTC
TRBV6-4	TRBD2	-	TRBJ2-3	CASSLAGGPDTQYF	TGTGCCAGCAGTTTAGCGGGGGGGCCAGATACGCAGTATTTT
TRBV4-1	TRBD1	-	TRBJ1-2	CASSQGAGQGYGYTF	TGCGCCAGCAGCCAAGGCGCGGGACAGGGTTATGGCTACACCTTC
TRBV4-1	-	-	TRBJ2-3	CASSPGVGTDTQYF	TGCGCCAGCAGCCCCGGGGTGGGTACAGATACGCAGTATTTT
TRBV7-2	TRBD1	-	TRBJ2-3	CASSLGGDRSTDTQYF	TGTGCCAGCAGCTTAGGGGGGGACAGGAGCACAGATACGCAGTATTTT
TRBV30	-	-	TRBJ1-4	CAGTYSMYEKLFF	TGTGCCGGGACGTACAGTATGTATGAAAAACTGTTTTTT
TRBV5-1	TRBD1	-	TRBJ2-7	CASSFDRGVYEQYF	TGCGCCAGCAGCTTCGACAGGGGTGTTTACGAGCAGTACTTC
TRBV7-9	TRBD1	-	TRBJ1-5	CASSLDGTVWGQPQHF	TGTGCCAGCAGCTTAGACGGGACAGTCTGGGGTCAGCCCCAGCATTTT
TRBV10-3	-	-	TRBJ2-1	CAISGLGGRYNEQFF	TGTGCCATCAGTGGTTTGGGGGGGCGGTACAATGAGCAGTTCTTC
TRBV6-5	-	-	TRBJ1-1	CASSYRGALAEAFF	TGTGCCAGCAGTTATCGGGGGGCTTTAGCCGAAGCTTTCTTT
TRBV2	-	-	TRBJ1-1	CASTPTDTEAFF	TGTGCCAGCACCCCGACAGACACTGAAGCTTTCTTT